A selection of T cell receptor beta chains follows, all from one sample in a study of T cell responses to AZD1222 COVID-19 vaccine. Sequenced by immunoSEQ multiplex PCR; TCRdb stores in-frame clones only, minus some. The sample lists approximately 120,000 clones, over 80% occurring once. The input for sequencing was peripheral blood, taken on day 0 of AZD1222 vaccination. The receptors here all came from an adult in good health. Each CDR3 is given with its conserved first and last residue. D genes are given only for firm matches. Size tells how often a clone was seen (once, few, many) or the class of an expanded clone, and some rows leave it out.

d_gene	j_gene	v_gene	abundance	CDR3nt	CDR3aa
NA	TRBJ1-4	TRBV20-1	NA	TGCAGTGCTAGTAACCCAGCCCTTAATGAAAAACTGTTTTTT	CSASNPALNEKLFF
NA	TRBJ1-4	TRBV5-1	few	TGCGCCAGCAGCCAGGGGTTTCGGGAAAAACTGTTTTTT	CASSQGFREKLFF
TRBD1	TRBJ1-5	TRBV2	NA	TGTGCCAGCGTGCAGGGGGGTACTAATCAGCCCCAGCATTTT	CASVQGGTNQPQHF
NA	TRBJ1-1	TRBV12-5	NA	TGTGCTAGTGTGGGGAGGGAGGGCACTGAAGCTTTCTTT	CASVGREGTEAFF
NA	TRBJ1-2	TRBV12-5	NA	TGTGCTAGTGGTTTGACCCTGGGAGGGAATGGCTACACCTTC	CASGLTLGGNGYTF
TRBD2	TRBJ2-5	TRBV6-5	NA	TGTGCCAGCAGTTACCTCGGGACTAAAGAGACCCAGTACTTC	CASSYLGTKETQYF
NA	TRBJ1-2	TRBV5-6	NA	TGTGCCAGCGGTTCGACAGCTAACTATGGCTACACCTTC	CASGSTANYGYTF
TRBD2	TRBJ2-2	TRBV4-1	NA	TGCGCCAGCAGCCAAGAATCGGTAGCGGGGTCCGGGGAGCTGTTTTTT	CASSQESVAGSGELFF
NA	TRBJ1-1	TRBV10-2	NA	TGCGCCAGCAGTCTCAGGGAGTATAACACTGAAGCTTTCTTT	CASSLREYNTEAFF
NA	TRBJ1-2	TRBV15	NA	TGTGCCACCAGCGGGCCTAACTATGGCTACACCTTC	CATSGPNYGYTF
NA	TRBJ2-1	TRBV12-3/TRBV12-4	once	TGTGCCAGCAATCGGGATGCAGATGAGCAGTTCTTC	CASNRDADEQFF
NA	TRBJ1-1	TRBV5-1	few	TGCGCCAGCAGGTGGAACACTGAAGCTTTCTTT	CASRWNTEAFF
NA	TRBJ1-2	TRBV2	NA	TGTGCCAGCAGTGAAGCAAGAGCCGGGTGGGGCTACACCTTC	CASSEARAGWGYTF
TRBD1	TRBJ2-7	TRBV2	NA	TGTGCCAGCTGGGGACAGTCAAGAAACGAGCAGTACTTC	CASWGQSRNEQYF
NA	TRBJ2-5	TRBV10-3	NA	TGTGCCATCAGCCTTACAGGACAAGAGACCCAGTACTTC	CAISLTGQETQYF
NA	TRBJ2-7	TRBV18	few	TGTGCCAGCTCACCGAGAGGCTACGAGCAGTACTTC	CASSPRGYEQYF
TRBD2	TRBJ2-4	TRBV29-1	NA	TGCAGCGCTAAGCGGGGTTCGGACATTCAGTACTTC	CSAKRGSDIQYF
TRBD1	TRBJ1-2	TRBV5-1	few	TGCGCCAGCAGCACGACAGGGGGCGGATGGGATGGCTACACCTTC	CASSTTGGGWDGYTF
NA	TRBJ1-1	TRBV5-1	NA	TGCGCCAGCAAGGGGGGCACTGAAGCTTTCTTT	CASKGGTEAFF
TRBD1	TRBJ2-1	TRBV11-3	once	TGTGCCAGCAGCTTAGTGACAGGGTTCTACAATGAGCAGTTCTTC	CASSLVTGFYNEQFF
TRBD1	TRBJ2-1	TRBV19	NA	TGTGCCAGTAGTTCGAAGACAGGGCTCGGGTTTGACGATGAGCAGTTCTTC	CASSSKTGLGFDDEQFF
NA	TRBJ1-4	TRBV7-2	NA	TGTGCCAGCAGCTTATTTAGAGCCGCAACTAATGAAAAACTGTTTTTT	CASSLFRAATNEKLFF